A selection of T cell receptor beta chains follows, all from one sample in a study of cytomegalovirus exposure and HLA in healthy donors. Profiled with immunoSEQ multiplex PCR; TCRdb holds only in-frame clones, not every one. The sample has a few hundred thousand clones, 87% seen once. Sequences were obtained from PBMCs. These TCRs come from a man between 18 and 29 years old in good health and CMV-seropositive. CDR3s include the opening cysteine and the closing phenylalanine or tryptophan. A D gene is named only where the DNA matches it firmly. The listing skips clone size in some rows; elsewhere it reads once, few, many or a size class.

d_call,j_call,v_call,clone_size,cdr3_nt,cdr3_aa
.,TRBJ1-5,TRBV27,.,TGTGCCAGCAGTCCTCGGGACCGGAGCGTGGATCAGCCCCAGCATTTT,CASSPRDRSVDQPQHF
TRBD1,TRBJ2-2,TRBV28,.,TGTGCCAGCAGTGGACAGGGAAACACCGGGGAGCTGTTTTTT,CASSGQGNTGELFF
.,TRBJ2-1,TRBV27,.,TGTGCCAGCAGTCAGGGACCCGCGGGTCCCTACAATGAGCAGTTCTTC,CASSQGPAGPYNEQFF
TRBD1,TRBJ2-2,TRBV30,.,TGTGCCTGGAGAAGGAGACAGGGACTGTTTTTT,CAWRRRQGLFF
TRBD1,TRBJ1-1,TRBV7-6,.,TGTGCCAGCAGCCTGGGACAGGGGGCTGAAGCTTTCTTT,CASSLGQGAEAFF
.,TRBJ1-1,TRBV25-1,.,TGTGCCAGCAGTGATTATGGGTACACTGAAGCTTTCTTT,CASSDYGYTEAFF
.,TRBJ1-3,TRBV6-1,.,TGTGCCAGCAGTGAAGCCCCCGGGAGAGTTGCTGGAAACACCATATATTTT,CASSEAPGRVAGNTIYF
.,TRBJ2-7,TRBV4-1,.,TGCGCCAGCAGCCAAGATCGCGAAACCTACGAGCAGTACTTC,CASSQDRETYEQYF
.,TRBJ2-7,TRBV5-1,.,TGCGCCAGCAGCTTGGCCGGGGGAACGGGGGCCTACGAGCAGTACTTC,CASSLAGGTGAYEQYF
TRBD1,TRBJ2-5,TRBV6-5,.,TGTGCCAGCAGTCGCGGGACAGGGCAAGAGACCCAGTACTTC,CASSRGTGQETQYF
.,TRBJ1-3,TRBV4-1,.,TGCGCCAGCAGCCAGATTTCTGGAAACACCATATATTTT,CASSQISGNTIYF
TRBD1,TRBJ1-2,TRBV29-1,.,TGCAGCGTTGATCCAGGGGGCTACTATGGCTACACCTTC,CSVDPGGYYGYTF
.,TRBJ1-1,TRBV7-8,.,TGTGCCAGCAGCCCGACGGGAGGTGAAGCTTTCTTT,CASSPTGGEAFF
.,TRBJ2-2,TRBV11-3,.,TGTGCCAGCAGCTCCCCAACGGGCCCCGCGGGGGAGCTGTTTTTT,CASSSPTGPAGELFF
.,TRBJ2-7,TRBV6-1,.,TGTGCCAGCTCCGGGGACTGGGGCAGGCACGAGCAGTACTTC,CASSGDWGRHEQYF
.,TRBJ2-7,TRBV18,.,TGTGCCAGCTCACTTGACATAAGCTCCTACGAGCAGTACTTC,CASSLDISSYEQYF
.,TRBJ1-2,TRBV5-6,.,TGTGCCAGCAGCTATTGGATTGTACAGAACTATGGCTACACCTTC,CASSYWIVQNYGYTF
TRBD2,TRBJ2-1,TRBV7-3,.,TGTGCCAGCAGCCCGACTAGCGGGAGCCGCAATGAGCAGTTCTTC,CASSPTSGSRNEQFF
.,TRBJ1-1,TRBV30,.,TGTGCCTGGAGTGACGGGGCTCAGAACACTGAAGCTTTCTTT,CAWSDGAQNTEAFF
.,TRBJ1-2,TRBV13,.,TGTGCCAGCAGCTTATCTCAGGCCGGCTATGGCTACACCTTC,CASSLSQAGYGYTF
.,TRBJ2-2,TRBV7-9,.,TGTGCCAGCAGCTTACCAGCGAACACCGGGGAGCTGTTTTTT,CASSLPANTGELFF
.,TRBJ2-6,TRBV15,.,TGTGCCACCAGCAGCAAGGGGGGGAGCTCTGGGGCCAACGTCCTGACTTTC,CATSSKGGSSGANVLTF
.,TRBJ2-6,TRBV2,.,TGTGCCAGCAGGGGACCGCTCTCTGGGGCCAACGTCCTGACTTTC,CASRGPLSGANVLTF
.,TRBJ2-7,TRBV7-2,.,TGTGCCAGCAGCTTTGGGGTCTGGCGCTACGAGCAGTACTTC,CASSFGVWRYEQYF
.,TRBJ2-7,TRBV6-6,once,TGTGCCAGCAGATCCGACTTAGTTGCCTACGAGCAGTACTTC,CASRSDLVAYEQYF
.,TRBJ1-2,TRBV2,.,TGTGCCAGCACCTATCAGGGTTATGGCTACACCTTC,CASTYQGYGYTF
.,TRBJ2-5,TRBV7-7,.,TGTGCCAGCAGCAAAAGTCGACTGGAGACCCAGTACTTC,CASSKSRLETQYF
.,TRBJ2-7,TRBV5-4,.,TGTGCCAGCAGCCGACCCGGGACTCAGGGGTACGAGCAGTACTTC,CASSRPGTQGYEQYF
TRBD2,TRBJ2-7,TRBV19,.,TGTGCCAGTAGTGCCGGACTAGCGGGAGGTGATCAGTACTTC,CASSAGLAGGDQYF
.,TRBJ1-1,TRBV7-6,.,TGTGCCAGCAGCTTAGGGCCATTGAACACTGAAGCTTTCTTT,CASSLGPLNTEAFF
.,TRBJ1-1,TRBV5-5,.,TGTGCCAGCAGCTCACGGGGGGGAACGGTGAACACTGAAGCTTTCTTT,CASSSRGGTVNTEAFF
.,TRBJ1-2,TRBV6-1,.,TGTGCCAGCAGTGCAAATACTAACTATGGCTACACCTTC,CASSANTNYGYTF
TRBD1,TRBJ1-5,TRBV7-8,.,TGTGCCAGCAGCTTAAGACAGGGAGCCCAGCCCCAGCATTTT,CASSLRQGAQPQHF
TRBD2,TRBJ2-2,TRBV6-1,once,TGTGCCAGCAGTGAGTTAAGCGGGAGTTACACCGGGGAGCTGTTTTTT,CASSELSGSYTGELFF
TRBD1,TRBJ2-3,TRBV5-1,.,TGCGCCAGCAGCCCCCGCGGGACAGGGGTTGGAGATACGCAGTATTTT,CASSPRGTGVGDTQYF